This T cell receptor beta chain was recovered during a study of long-term antiretroviral therapy in people with HIV. Version v3.0 of the immunoSEQ assay ran at survey level. The table came from immunoSEQ multiplex PCR; TCRdb's copy has only in-frame clones and leaves some out. The sample records roughly 28,000 clones, about 95% being singletons. This CDR3 has 17 amino acids. CDR1 and CDR2 (germline): SGDLS, YYNGEE. Trimming stripped 3 bases from V and 0 bases from J, with 15 bases between. Researchers secured at least one pre-ART and at least two post-ART PBMC samples from each donor. Here the sequenced sample was unsorted PBMCs, taken 5.3 years after starting antiretroviral therapy. The receptor comes from a man in his forties or fifties with HIV. V usage is TRBV9 and J usage is TRBJ2-2; D may be TRBD1 or TRBD2 (6 bases each). CDR3 protein: CASSATGATTNTGELFF. The CDR3 bases are TGTGCCAGCAGCGCCACGGGGGCTACTACGAACACCGGGGAGCTGTTTTTT.